The rows below give T cell receptor beta chains drawn from one sample of a study of control samples from healthy donors and cancer patients. The repertoire was sequenced with immunoSEQ multiplex PCR; TCRdb's copy has only in-frame clones and lacks some. This table has approximately 94,000 clones, about 81% appearing once. The sequencing input was PBMCs. All receptors come from a man in his sixties or seventies with lung cancer. Both conserved end residues are part of each CDR3.

v_call	cdr3_length	j_call	cdr3_aa
TRBV24-1	18	TRBJ2-1	CATSDRPGSGGTINEQFF
TRBV5-1	17	TRBJ2-1	CASSLRGAASSYNEQFF
TRBV7-9	14	TRBJ2-5	CASSYGQGAETQYF
TRBV2	15	TRBJ2-7	CASRDPTGLIYEQYF
TRBV5-4	14	TRBJ1-4	CASSQDRGREKLFF
TRBV5-1	15	TRBJ1-2	CASSLANAAVGGYTF
TRBV7-2	17	TRBJ2-5	CASSSLRTSGVQETQYF
TRBV9	14	TRBJ1-2	CASSVDGTNYGYTF
TRBV7-8	14	TRBJ1-1	CASSLVSWGTEAFF
TRBV5-1	14	TRBJ2-4	CASSLGTPKNIQYF
TRBV7-3	20	TRBJ2-1	CASSSSGTSGGRVGINEQFF
TRBV19	13	TRBJ2-1	CASSIRGYNEQFF
TRBV9	12	TRBJ2-3	CASSPITDTQYF
TRBV4-3	16	TRBJ2-1	CASTSGPLSSYNEQFF
TRBV20-1	11	TRBJ2-1	CSAAPSLAPFF
TRBV12-5	18	TRBJ1-3	CASGRSRSEGQFGNTIYF
TRBV29-1	14	TRBJ1-1	CSTGQGAGDTEAFF
TRBV5-1	17	TRBJ2-3	CASSLAGTSGGTDTQYF
TRBV7-9	15	TRBJ1-1	CASTQLIGQNTEAFF
TRBV3-1/TRBV3-2	19	TRBJ2-5	CASSQESKTSGGFQETQYF
TRBV11-2	18	TRBJ2-1	CASSLGFGSGGSYNEQFF
TRBV7-9	13	TRBJ2-7	CASSPRGSHEQYF
TRBV6-4	12	TRBJ2-2	CASHAVAGELFF
TRBV10-3	14	TRBJ1-1	CAIGGQALNTEAFF
TRBV24-1	14	TRBJ1-1	CATRGEGQGTEAFF
TRBV9	18	TRBJ2-3	CASSEGTSGGAGTDTQYF
TRBV5-1	16	TRBJ2-2	CASSLMTSGGNGELFF
TRBV18	18	TRBJ1-2	CASSQSKPGTFSFYGYTF
TRBV12-3/TRBV12-4	12	TRBJ2-5	CASRRGGETQYF
TRBV19	15	TRBJ2-6	CASISQGAGANVLTF
TRBV2	16	TRBJ1-1	CASRQRTGTMNTEAFF
TRBV10-3	12	TRBJ2-7	CAISEKGWEQYF
TRBV4-3	15	TRBJ2-7	CASSQAGGVGYEQYF
TRBV9	14	TRBJ1-2	CASSVEEGGGGYTF
TRBV7-3	15	TRBJ1-1	CASSLSGALNTEAFF
TRBV11-2	14	TRBJ2-7	CASSPWTGKYEQYF
TRBV7-6	17	TRBJ1-3	CASSSIPTGLSGNTIYF
TRBV6-5	13	TRBJ2-1	CASSSGRGNEQFF
TRBV12-5	15	TRBJ2-1	CASGLQSGYYNEQFF
TRBV10-3	15	TRBJ1-6	CAISGENAYNSPLHF